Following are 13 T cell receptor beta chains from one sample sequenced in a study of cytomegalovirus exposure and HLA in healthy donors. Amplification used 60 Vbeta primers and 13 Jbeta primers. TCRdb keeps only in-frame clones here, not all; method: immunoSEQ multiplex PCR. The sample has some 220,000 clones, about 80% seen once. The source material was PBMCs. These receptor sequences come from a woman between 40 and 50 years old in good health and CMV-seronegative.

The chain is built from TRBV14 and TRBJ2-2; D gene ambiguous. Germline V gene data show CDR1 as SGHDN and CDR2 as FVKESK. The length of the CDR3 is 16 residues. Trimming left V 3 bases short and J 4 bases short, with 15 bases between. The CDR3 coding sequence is TGTGCCAGCAGCCAGCACTCCGCTATTGTCACCGGGGAGCTGTTTTTT. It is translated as CASSQHSAIVTGELFF.

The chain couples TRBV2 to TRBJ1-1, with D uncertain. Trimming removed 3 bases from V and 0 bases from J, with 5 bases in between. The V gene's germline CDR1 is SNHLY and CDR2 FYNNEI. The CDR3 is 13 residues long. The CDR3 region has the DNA TGTGCCAGCAGTGACAGTCTGAACACTGAAGCTTTCTTT. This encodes CASSDSLNTEAFF.

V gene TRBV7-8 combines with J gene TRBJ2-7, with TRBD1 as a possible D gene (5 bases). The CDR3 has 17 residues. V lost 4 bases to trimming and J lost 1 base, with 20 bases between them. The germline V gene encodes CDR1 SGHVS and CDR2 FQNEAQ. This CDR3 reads CASSSFVITGYSYEQYF. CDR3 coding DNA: TGTGCCAGCAGCTCCTTTGTGATCACAGGCTATTCCTACGAGCAGTACTTC. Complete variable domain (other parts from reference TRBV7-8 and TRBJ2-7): GAGVSQSPRYKVAKRGQDVALRCDPISGHVSLFWYQQALGQGPEFLTYFQNEAQLDKSGLPSDRFFAERPEGSVSTLKIQRTQQEDSAVYLCASSSFVITGYSYEQYFGPGTRLTVT.

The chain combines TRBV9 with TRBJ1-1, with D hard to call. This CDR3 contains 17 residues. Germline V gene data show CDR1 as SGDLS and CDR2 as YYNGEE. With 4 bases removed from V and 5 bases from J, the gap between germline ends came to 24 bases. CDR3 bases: TGTGCCAGCAGCCCTCTTTCGGCGGGCCGGTCTGGGACTGAAGCTTTCTTT. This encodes CASSPLSAGRSGTEAFF.

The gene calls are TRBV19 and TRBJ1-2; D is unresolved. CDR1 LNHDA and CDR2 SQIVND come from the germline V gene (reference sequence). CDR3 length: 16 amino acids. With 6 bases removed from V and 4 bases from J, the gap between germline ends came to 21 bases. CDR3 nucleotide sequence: TGTGCCAGTAGGGAGGGTGAGGGAGCATCTGGCTATGGCTACACCTTC. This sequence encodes CASREGEGASGYGYTF.

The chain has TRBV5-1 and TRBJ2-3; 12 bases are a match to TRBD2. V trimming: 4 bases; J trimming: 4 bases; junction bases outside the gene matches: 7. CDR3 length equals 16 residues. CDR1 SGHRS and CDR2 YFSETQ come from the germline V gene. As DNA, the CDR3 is TGCGCCAGCAGCCCTCTAGCGGGGGGGGTGGCAGATACGCAGTATTTT. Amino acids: CASSPLAGGVADTQYF.

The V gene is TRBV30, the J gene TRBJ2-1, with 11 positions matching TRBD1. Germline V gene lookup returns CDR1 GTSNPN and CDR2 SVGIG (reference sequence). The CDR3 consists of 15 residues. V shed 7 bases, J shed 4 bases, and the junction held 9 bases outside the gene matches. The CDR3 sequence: CALFPDRGPYNEQFF. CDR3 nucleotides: TGTGCCTTATTTCCGGACAGGGGGCCGTACAATGAGCAGTTCTTC.

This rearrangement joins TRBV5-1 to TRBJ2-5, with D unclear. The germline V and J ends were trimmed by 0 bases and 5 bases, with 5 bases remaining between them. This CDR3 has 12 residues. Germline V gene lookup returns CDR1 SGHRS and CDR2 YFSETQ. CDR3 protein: CASSLARETQYF. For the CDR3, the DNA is TGCGCCAGCAGCTTGGCCCGGGAGACCCAGTACTTC.

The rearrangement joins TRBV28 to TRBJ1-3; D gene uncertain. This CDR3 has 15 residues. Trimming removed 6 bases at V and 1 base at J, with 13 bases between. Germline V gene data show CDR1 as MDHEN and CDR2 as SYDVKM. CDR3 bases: TGTGCCAGCAGCTCTCTCCGGGAATCTGGAAACACCATATATTTT. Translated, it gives CASSSLRESGNTIYF.

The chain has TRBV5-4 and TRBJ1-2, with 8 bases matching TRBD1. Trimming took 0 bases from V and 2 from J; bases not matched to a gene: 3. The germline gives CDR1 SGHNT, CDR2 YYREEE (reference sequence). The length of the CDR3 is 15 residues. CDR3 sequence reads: CASSLVQGANYGYTF. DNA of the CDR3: TGTGCCAGCAGCTTGGTTCAGGGGGCAAACTATGGCTACACCTTC.

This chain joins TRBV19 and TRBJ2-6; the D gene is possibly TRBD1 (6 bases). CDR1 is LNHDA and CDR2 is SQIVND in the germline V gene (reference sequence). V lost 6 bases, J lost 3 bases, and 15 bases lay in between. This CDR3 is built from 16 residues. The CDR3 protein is CASRPGQSLGANVLTF. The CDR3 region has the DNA TGTGCCAGTAGACCTGGACAGTCCCTTGGGGCCAACGTCCTGACTTTC.

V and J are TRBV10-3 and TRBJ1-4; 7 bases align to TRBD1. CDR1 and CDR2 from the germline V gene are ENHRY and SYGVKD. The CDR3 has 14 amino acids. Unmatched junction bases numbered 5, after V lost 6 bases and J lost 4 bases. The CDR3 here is CAISSGTDNEKLFF. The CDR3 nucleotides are TGTGCCATCAGCTCGGGGACAGATAATGAAAAACTGTTTTTT.

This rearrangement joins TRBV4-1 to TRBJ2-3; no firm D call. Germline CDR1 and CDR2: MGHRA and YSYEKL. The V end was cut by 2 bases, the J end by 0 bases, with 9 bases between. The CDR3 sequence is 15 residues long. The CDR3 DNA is TGCGCCAGCAGCCAATGGGCTAAAAGCACAGATACGCAGTATTTT. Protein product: CASSQWAKSTDTQYF.